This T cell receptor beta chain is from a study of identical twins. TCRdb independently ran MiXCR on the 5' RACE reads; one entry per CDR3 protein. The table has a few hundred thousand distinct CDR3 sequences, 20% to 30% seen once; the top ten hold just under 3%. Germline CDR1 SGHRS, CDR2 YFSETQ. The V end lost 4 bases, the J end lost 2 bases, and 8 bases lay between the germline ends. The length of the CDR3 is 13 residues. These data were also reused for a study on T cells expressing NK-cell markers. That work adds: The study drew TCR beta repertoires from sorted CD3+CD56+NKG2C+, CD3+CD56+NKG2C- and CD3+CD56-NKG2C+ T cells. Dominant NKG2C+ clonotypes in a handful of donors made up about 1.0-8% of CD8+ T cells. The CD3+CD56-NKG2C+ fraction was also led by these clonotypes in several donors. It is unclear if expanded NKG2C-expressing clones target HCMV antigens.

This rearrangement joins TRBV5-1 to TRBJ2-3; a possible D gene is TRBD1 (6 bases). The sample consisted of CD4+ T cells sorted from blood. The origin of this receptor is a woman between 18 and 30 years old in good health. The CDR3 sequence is CASSGTTTDTQYF. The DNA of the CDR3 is TGCGCCAGCAGCGGGACAACCACAGATACGCAGTATTTT.